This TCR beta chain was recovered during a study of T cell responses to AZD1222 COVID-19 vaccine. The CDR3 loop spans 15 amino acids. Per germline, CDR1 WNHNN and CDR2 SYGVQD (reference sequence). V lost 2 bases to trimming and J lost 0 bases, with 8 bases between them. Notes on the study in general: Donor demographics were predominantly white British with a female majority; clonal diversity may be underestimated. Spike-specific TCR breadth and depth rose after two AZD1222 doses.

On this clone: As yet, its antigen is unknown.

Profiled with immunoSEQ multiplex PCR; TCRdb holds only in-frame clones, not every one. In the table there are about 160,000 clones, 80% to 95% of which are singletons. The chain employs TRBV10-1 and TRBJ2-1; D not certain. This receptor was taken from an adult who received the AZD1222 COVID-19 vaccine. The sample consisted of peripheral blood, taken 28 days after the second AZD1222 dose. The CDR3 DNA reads TGCGCCAGCAGTGAGCAGAGCGCCTCCTACAATGAGCAGTTCTTC. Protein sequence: CASSEQSASYNEQFF.